The 20 T cell receptor beta chains given below trace back to one sample, sequenced in a study of cytomegalovirus exposure and HLA in healthy donors. The PCR used 60 Vbeta and 13 Jbeta primers. TCRdb's copy holds only in-frame clones and misses some; the assay was immunoSEQ multiplex PCR. The sample has about 160,000 clones, more than 75% seen once. The sequencing input was PBMCs. The receptors originated from a male donor in good health and CMV-seronegative.

J is TRBJ1-2 and V is TRBV6-5; a weak D match, TRBD1 (6 bases). Per germline, CDR1 MNHEY and CDR2 SVGAGI. V shed 7 bases and J shed 0 bases, with 12 bases lying between them. There are 14 residues in the CDR3. The CDR3 loop reads CASKRTETNYGYTF. The CDR3 DNA sequence: TGTGCCAGCAAAAGGACAGAAACTAACTATGGCTACACCTTC.

The CDR3 DNA is TGCGCCAGCAGTCAATCCCCCCGGGGGTCCTCCTACGAGCAGTACTTC. Translating gives CASSQSPRGSSYEQYF. The V and J genes are TRBV23-1 and TRBJ2-7; maybe TRBD2 (6 bases). TRBV23-1 is treated as an ORF (open reading frame) with a function not yet certain. There are 16 residues in the CDR3. V lost 0 bases, J lost 0 bases, and 12 bases lay in between.

The chain couples TRBV27 to TRBJ2-7; TRBD1 matches 8 bases. Germline values: CDR1 MNHEY, CDR2 SMNVEV (reference sequence). The CDR3 is 15 residues long. J lost 7 bases, V lost 5 bases, and 13 bases had no gene match. The CDR3 protein is CASSPRDRGFLEQYF. CDR3 nucleotide sequence: TGTGCCAGCAGTCCCCGAGACAGGGGATTTTTAGAGCAGTACTTC.

The chain has TRBV30 and TRBJ2-7, with 9 positions matching TRBD2. The germline V gene has CDR1 GTSNPN and CDR2 SVGIG (reference sequence). The CDR3 loop spans 15 amino acids. J was trimmed by 5 bases and V by 1 base; bases with no gene match: 9. As DNA, the CDR3 is TGTGCCTGGAGTGGCCTAGCGGGAAAAGGTGACGAGCAGTACTTC. Protein: CAWSGLAGKGDEQYF.

This clone appeared a few times. V is TRBV29-1 and J is TRBJ2-1; D perhaps matches TRBD2 (5 bases). V lost 5 bases and J lost 7, with 15 bases in between. Germline CDR1 reads SQVTM; CDR2 reads ANQGSEA. CDR3 length: 13 amino acids. Written as DNA, the CDR3 is TGCAGCGTTCGTAGCGTCCTCTCGAATGAGCAGTTCTTC. It is translated as CSVRSVLSNEQFF.

J is TRBJ2-2 and V is TRBV5-1; no clear D gene. The CDR3 extends over 13 amino acids. Trimming removed 1 base at V and 6 bases at J, with 7 bases between. In germline, CDR1 is SGHRS, CDR2 YFSETQ. CDR3 protein: CASSLRVPGELFF. In nucleotides, the CDR3 is TGCGCCAGCAGCTTGCGGGTCCCCGGGGAGCTGTTTTTT. Drawing the rest from reference TRBV5-1 and TRBJ2-2, the complete variable domain is KAGVTQTPRYLIKTRGQQVTLSCSPISGHRSVSWYQQTPGQGLQFLFEYFSETQRNKGNFPGRFSGRQFSNSRSEMNVSTLELGDSALYLCASSLRVPGELFFGEGSRLTVL.

In this sample, this clone turned up a few times. The chain couples TRBV5-1 to TRBJ1-1, with D possibly being TRBD1 (6 bases). CDR3 length: 15 amino acids. Germline lookup yields CDR1 SGHRS and CDR2 YFSETQ. V was clipped by 4 bases and J by 3 bases, with 16 bases between them. The CDR3 DNA sequence: TGCGCCAGCAGCCCCCCACAGGGTAGGGACACTGAAGCTTTCTTT. This sequence encodes CASSPPQGRDTEAFF.

The sample holds one count of this clone. The V gene is TRBV27, the J gene TRBJ1-5; TRBD1 is a possible D gene (5 bases). The ends were cut back, 6 bases at V and 2 bases at J, with 11 bases in the middle. Germline V gene sequence: CDR1 MNHEY, CDR2 SMNVEV (reference sequence). There are 14 residues in the CDR3. CDR3 residues: CASSFWGGNQPQHF. The CDR3 nucleotides are TGTGCCAGCAGCTTCTGGGGGGGCAATCAGCCCCAGCATTTT.

The V and J genes are TRBV6-4 and TRBJ2-5, with D maybe TRBD2 (5 bases). Trimming shortened V by 6 bases and J by 7 bases, and 18 bases separated the two germline ends. This CDR3 is built from 14 residues. Per the germline V gene, CDR1 is MRHNA and CDR2 is SNTAGT. CDR3 bases: TGTGCCAGCAGACCGACCGGCATAGAGGGGACCCAGTACTTC. Protein: CASRPTGIEGTQYF.

This chain links TRBV7-9 with TRBJ1-5, with no clear D. The germline V gene encodes CDR1 SEHNR and CDR2 FQNEAQ (reference sequence). The germline V and J ends were trimmed by 2 bases and 5 bases, with 4 bases remaining between them. The CDR3 has 12 amino acids. In DNA, the CDR3 is TGTGCCAGCAGCTTACGGGATCAGCCCCAGCATTTT. Amino acids: CASSLRDQPQHF.

This chain's CDR3 is CASSQDTGTGGNEQFF. The DNA of the CDR3 is TGTGCCAGCAGCCAAGATACCGGGACAGGGGGCAATGAGCAGTTCTTC. This chain links TRBV4-2 with TRBJ2-1; 11 bases are a match to TRBD1. V lost 0 bases to trimming and J lost 6 bases; unmatched junction nucleotides: 4. Germline-derived CDR1 and CDR2 are LGHNA and YNFKEQ. CDR3 length: 16 amino acids.

J is TRBJ2-7 and V is TRBV28; 9 bases agree with TRBD1. CDR3 length equals 14 residues. The trim removed 6 bases at V and 6 bases at J, leaving 9 bases unmatched. Germline V lookup: CDR1 MDHEN, CDR2 SYDVKM. CDR3 sequence: CASREPGQGREQYF. The CDR3 nucleotides read TGTGCCAGCAGGGAGCCGGGACAGGGCCGCGAGCAGTACTTC.

As regards this clone: A junction end diverges from the germline sequence, so it may reflect a read error. The V gene is TRBV7-9, the J gene TRBJ1-3, with 7 bases fitting TRBD1. The CDR3 contains 18 residues. The germline V gene encodes CDR1 SEHNR and CDR2 FQNEAQ (reference sequence). The CDR3 DNA sequence: TGTTCCAGCAGCCCTACCGGGACAGCCAGTCACTCTGGAAACACCATATATTTT. It codes for CSSSPTGTASHSGNTIYF.

The gene calls are TRBV7-6 and TRBJ2-5; D gene ambiguous. This CDR3 contains 12 residues. Trimming stripped 1 base from V and 4 bases from J, with 4 bases between. CDR1 is SGHVS and CDR2 is FNYEAQ in the germline V gene. CDR3 DNA sequence: TGTGCCAGCAGCTTAGTCTTAGAGACCCAGTACTTC. Residues: CASSLVLETQYF.

The chain combines TRBV16 with TRBJ1-1; D unclear. Germline CDR1 and CDR2: KGHSY and FQNENV. Trimming left V 2 bases short and J 0 bases short, with 16 bases between. The length of the CDR3 is 17 residues. CDR3 protein: CASSQRFSGNMNTEAFF. The CDR3 DNA reads TGTGCCAGCAGCCAACGCTTTTCAGGAAACATGAACACTGAAGCTTTCTTT.

The gene calls are TRBV11-2 and TRBJ1-6; 9 bases line up with TRBD1. The length of the CDR3 is 15 residues. Germline lookup yields CDR1 SGHAT and CDR2 FQNNGV. The junction had 1 base not matched to a gene; V was cut back by 0 bases and J by 7 bases. CDR3 residues: CASSLDTGGNSPLHF. DNA of the CDR3: TGTGCCAGCAGCTTAGACACAGGGGGCAATTCACCCCTCCACTTT.

The J gene is TRBJ2-5, the V gene TRBV5-1; perhaps TRBD1 as D (6 bases). The V gene lost 4 bases and the J gene lost 5 bases, with 15 bases spanning the gap. The CDR3 is 14 amino acids. CDR1 is SGHRS and CDR2 is YFSETQ in the germline V gene. CDR3 DNA: TGCGCCAGCAGCCTAGGTGGGGGCTCGGAGACCCAGTACTTC. Translating it yields CASSLGGGSETQYF.

The rearrangement joins TRBV21-1 to TRBJ2-7; TRBD1 is the table's D call and was not checked against the DNA. TRBV21-1 is given as a pseudogene. The CDR3 spans 14 residues. In DNA form, the CDR3 reads TGTGCCAGCAGCAGAGAGGGGGACAGCTACGAGCAGTACTTC. Amino acid sequence: CASSREGDSYEQYF.

To note about this clone: The junction shows a germline mismatch at one end, possibly a read error. The chain uses TRBV5-4 and TRBJ2-4; D unclear. This CDR3 comprises 13 residues. Germline lookup yields CDR1 SGHNT and CDR2 YYREEE (reference sequence). This chain's CDR3 is CASSAPPKNSQYF. The CDR3 nucleotides read TGTGCCAGCAGCGCACCCCCCAAAAACAGTCAGTACTTC.

This clone has only a few counts. The V gene is TRBV6-1, the J gene TRBJ1-5, with D perhaps TRBD1 (5 bases). V lost 6 bases, J lost 2 bases, and 14 bases lay in between. This CDR3 has 15 amino acids. CDR1 and CDR2 from the germline V gene are MNHNS and SASEGT. CDR3 nucleotides: TGTGCCAGCAGGCGGGACCCAACGGGCAATCAGCCCCAGCATTTT. It codes for CASRRDPTGNQPQHF.